These 6 T cell receptor beta chains share one sample of origin, sequenced in a study of cytotoxic CD8 clonotypes in ibrutinib-treated CLL. Only in-frame clones appear in the TCRdb table, and some are missing; sequencing was by immunoSEQ multiplex PCR. Of 110,000 to 150,000 clones listed, about 72% are singletons. Sequences were derived from PBMCs, sampled after 12 months of ibrutinib treatment. The receptors were gathered from a human donor with chronic lymphocytic leukemia.

V and J are TRBV28 and TRBJ2-5, with 10 bases lining up with TRBD2. Germline V CDR1 and CDR2: MDHEN, SYDVKM. This CDR3 is built from 13 residues. The CDR3 loop is CSVLAGNQETQYF. In DNA form, the CDR3 reads TGTTCCGTACTAGCGGGAAACCAAGAGACCCAGTACTTC.

This chain uses TRBV28 with TRBJ1-6; the D gene is possibly TRBD1 (5 bases). The CDR3 extends over 13 amino acids. V was shortened by 6 bases and J by 7 bases, with 10 bases between the two germline ends. Germline V gives CDR1 MDHEN, CDR2 SYDVKM. In nucleotides, the CDR3 is TGTGCCAGCAGAGGGGCGCTAAATTCACCCCTCCACTTT. It specifies CASRGALNSPLHF.

This clone was observed a handful of times. The rearrangement uses TRBV18 and TRBJ2-7; D may be TRBD1 (5 bases). The V end lost 3 bases, the J end lost 7 bases, and 10 bases lay between the germline ends. This CDR3 contains 12 residues. The germline V gene has CDR1 KGHSH and CDR2 LQKENI. CDR3 bases: TGTGCCAGCTCACCCGCAGGGTTTGAGCAGTACTTC. Translated, it gives CASSPAGFEQYF. Looking up the rest from reference TRBV18 and TRBJ2-7 gives the full variable domain: NAGVMQNPRHLVRRRGQEARLRCSPMKGHSHVYWYRQLPEEGLKFMVYLQKENIIDESGMPKERFSAEFPKEGPSILRIQQVVRGDSAAYFCASSPAGFEQYFGPGTRLTVT.

The V gene is TRBV7-2, the J gene TRBJ2-1; 7 nucleotides line up with TRBD2. The germline V gene encodes CDR1 SGHTA and CDR2 FQGNSA. CDR3 length: 15 amino acids. V lost 5 bases, J lost 2 bases, and 6 bases stayed unmatched. CDR3 protein: CASSPSGTAYNEQFF. The CDR3 DNA sequence: TGTGCCAGCAGCCCGAGCGGGACCGCCTACAATGAGCAGTTCTTC.

This rearrangement joins TRBV2 to TRBJ2-7; no reliable D call. Germline V gene sequence: CDR1 SNHLY, CDR2 FYNNEI. This CDR3 is built from 11 residues. Trimming took off 9 bases at V and 2 bases at J, with 8 bases between the two ends. The CDR3 region is CASTFTYEQYF. The CDR3, as DNA: TGTGCCAGTACATTTACCTACGAGCAGTACTTC.

The chain links TRBV2 to TRBJ2-7; D unresolved. The V end was cut by 7 bases, the J end by 3 bases, with 13 bases between. Germline CDR1 and CDR2: SNHLY and FYNNEI. The CDR3 has 13 amino acids. The CDR3 sequence is CASTGPPHYEQYF. The CDR3 DNA sequence: TGTGCCAGCACAGGCCCCCCGCACTACGAGCAGTACTTC.